These T cell receptor beta chains were read from a single sample in a study of blood T cell repertoires in COVID-19. TCRdb's copy holds only in-frame clones and misses some; the assay was immunoSEQ multiplex PCR. The repertoire holds 120,000 or so clones, 79% seen once, with 37% in the top ten. The source material was peripheral blood. Source of these receptors: a man aged 35 to 55 with active or convalescent COVID-19. The CDR3 runs from the conserved cysteine through the conserved F or W. A D gene is named only where the DNA matches it firmly. The size of a clone is reported for some rows only, either as once, few or many, or as a class for expanded clones.

size,D,J,V,CDR3,DNA
.,TRBD2,TRBJ2-3,TRBV5-6,CASSGTGTSGSPSTDTQYF,TGTGCCAGCAGCGGAACCGGGACTAGCGGGAGCCCAAGCACAGATACGCAGTATTTT
few,.,TRBJ1-2,TRBV19,CASLRGGAGTYGYTF,TGTGCCAGTCTCCGGGGCGGGGCGGGAACCTATGGCTACACCTTC
.,.,TRBJ2-1,TRBV27,CASSLVGLPNNEQFF,TGTGCCAGCAGTCTTGTGGGACTCCCTAACAATGAGCAGTTCTTC
once,TRBD1,TRBJ1-2,TRBV4-3,CASSQFDRDYGYTF,TGCGCCAGCAGCCAATTCGACAGGGACTATGGCTACACCTTC
.,TRBD1,TRBJ1-5,TRBV12-5,CASGLVNMGQTLHF,TGTGCTAGTGGTTTGGTTAACATGGGACAGACTTTGCATTTT
few,.,TRBJ2-5,TRBV29-1,CSVEKGGRGETQYF,TGCAGCGTTGAAAAGGGGGGGAGGGGTGAGACCCAGTACTTC
.,TRBD2,TRBJ2-1,TRBV12-5,CATLAGGLNEQFF,TGTGCTACACTAGCGGGGGGGCTCAATGAGCAGTTCTTC
.,.,TRBJ1-1,TRBV5-4,CASSRFDLNTEAFF,TGTGCCAGCAGCCGGTTCGACTTGAACACTGAAGCTTTCTTT
.,TRBD1,TRBJ2-2,TRBV12-5,CASGWGQGSGELFF,TGTGCTAGTGGTTGGGGACAGGGCTCCGGGGAGCTGTTTTTT
.,.,TRBJ1-1,TRBV9,CASSVGGMNTEAFF,TGTGCCAGCAGCGTAGGCGGAATGAACACTGAAGCTTTCTTT
.,TRBD2,TRBJ2-5,TRBV6-5,CASSYGLAAFAETQYF,TGTGCCAGCAGTTACGGACTAGCGGCATTCGCGGAGACCCAGTACTTC
.,.,TRBJ1-5,TRBV6-5,CASRSGLNQPQHF,TGTGCCAGCAGGTCAGGGCTGAATCAGCCCCAGCATTTT
.,.,TRBJ1-2,TRBV3-1/TRBV3-2,CASSPSWDTGYGYTF,TGTGCCAGCAGCCCCTCATGGGACACTGGCTATGGCTACACCTTC
once,TRBD1,TRBJ1-6,TRBV28,CASSRTGENSPLHF,TGTGCCAGCAGTCGGACAGGAGAGAATTCACCCCTCCACTTT
.,.,TRBJ2-5,TRBV6-1,CASSELAIWTQYF,TGTGCCAGCAGTGAACTAGCGATTTGGACCCAGTACTTC
.,TRBD2,TRBJ2-7,TRBV11-2,CASRPSGSLSYEQYF,TGTGCCAGCAGACCTAGCGGGAGCCTCTCCTACGAGCAGTACTTC
.,.,TRBJ2-3,TRBV7-3,CASSLRRSDTQYF,TGTGCCAGCAGCTTACGTAGGAGCGATACGCAGTACTTT
.,.,TRBJ1-2,TRBV9,CASSAEGGAAGYTF,TGTGCCAGCAGCGCCGAAGGGGGTGCGGCTGGCTACACCTTC
.,TRBD2,TRBJ2-3,TRBV4-1,CASSQILRLAGGDTQYF,TGCGCCAGCAGCCAGATCCTACGACTAGCGGGAGGAGATACGCAGTATTTT
.,TRBD1,TRBJ1-6,TRBV14,CASANRGSYNSPLHF,TGTGCCAGCGCCAACAGGGGCTCCTATAATTCACCCCTCCACTTT
.,TRBD2,TRBJ2-2,TRBV24-1,CATSDPEWRGSSGELFF,TGTGCCACCAGTGACCCTGAGTGGCGGGGGTCATCCGGGGAGCTGTTTTTT
.,TRBD1,TRBJ1-2,TRBV29-1,CSALGQGGYTF,TGCAGCGCCCTAGGACAGGGGGGCTACACCTTC
.,.,TRBJ1-1,TRBV5-6,CASSPVPNTEAFF,TGTGCCAGCAGCCCGGTCCCCAACACTGAAGCTTTCTTT
.,TRBD2,TRBJ2-7,TRBV11-2,CASSLVRGDSYEQYF,TGTGCCAGCAGCTTAGTCCGGGGGGACTCCTACGAGCAGTACTTC
.,TRBD1,TRBJ2-1,TRBV3-1/TRBV3-2,CASSRDRGSYNEQFF,TGTGCCAGCAGCCGGGACAGGGGGTCCTACAATGAGCAGTTCTTC
.,.,TRBJ1-2,TRBV6-5,CASSSQGGGYTF,TGTGCCAGCAGTTCCCAGGGTGGCGGCTACACCTTC
.,.,TRBJ1-5,TRBV4-2,CASSQMSREGNQPQHF,TGTGCCAGCAGCCAAATGTCCCGGGAGGGCAATCAGCCCCAGCATTTT
.,TRBD2,TRBJ2-2,TRBV28,CASSPLGGGNTGELFF,TGTGCCAGCAGTCCCCTCGGCGGGGGGAACACCGGGGAGCTGTTTTTT
.,.,TRBJ1-1,TRBV30,CACMTENTEAFF,TGTGCCTGCATGACAGAGAACACTGAAGCTTTCTTT
.,TRBD2,TRBJ2-1,TRBV27,CASSGTSETYNEQFF,TGTGCCAGCAGTGGGACTAGCGAGACCTACAATGAGCAGTTCTTC
.,.,TRBJ2-4,TRBV5-6,CASSLGPPGTKNIQYF,TGTGCCAGCAGCTTGGGACCCCCCGGGACTAAAAACATTCAGTACTTC
few,TRBD2,TRBJ2-6,TRBV3-1/TRBV3-2,CASRPGLERSGANVLTF,TGTGCCAGCAGACCGGGACTAGAAAGGTCTGGGGCCAACGTCCTGACTTTC
few,TRBD2,TRBJ2-3,TRBV9,CASSVGLASSTDTQYF,TGTGCCAGCAGCGTAGGACTAGCGTCTAGCACAGATACGCAGTATTTT
.,TRBD1,TRBJ1-2,TRBV19,CASSPRRTGEGYTF,TGTGCCAGTAGTCCCCGACGGACAGGGGAAGGCTACACCTTC
.,TRBD2,TRBJ2-3,TRBV13,CASYRPRLAGGEGRADTQYF,TGTGCCAGCTACAGACCGCGACTAGCGGGAGGAGAAGGGAGGGCAGATACGCAGTATTTT
once,TRBD2,TRBJ2-7,TRBV5-6,CASSLGGLAGSPEQYF,TGTGCCAGCAGCTTGGGGGGACTAGCGGGAAGTCCCGAGCAGTACTTC
.,.,TRBJ1-1,TRBV7-6,CASSLGRGENTEAFF,TGTGCCAGCAGCTTAGGCCGGGGGGAGAACACTGAAGCTTTCTTT
.,.,TRBJ2-7,TRBV5-4,CASSLDAGTYEQYF,TGTGCCAGCAGCTTGGATGCGGGGACCTACGAGCAGTACTTC
.,.,TRBJ1-6,TRBV6-5,CASSYSEDNSPLHF,TGTGCCAGCAGTTACTCGGAGGATAATTCACCCCTCCACTTT
.,TRBD1,TRBJ1-1,TRBV5-1,CASSWGLRTGGFEERNTEAFF,TGCGCCAGCAGCTGGGGGCTGAGGACAGGAGGTTTTGAGGAAAGGAACACTGAAGCTTTCTTT
.,TRBD1,TRBJ2-7,TRBV28,CASSFDRGPPEDEQYF,TGTGCCAGCAGTTTCGACAGGGGACCTCCTGAGGACGAGCAGTACTTC
.,.,TRBJ1-3,TRBV9,CASSVEHSGGNTIYF,TGTGCCAGCAGCGTAGAGCATAGCGGGGGAAACACCATATATTTT
.,.,TRBJ2-1,TRBV10-1,CASTPGLTYNEQFF,TGCGCCAGCACCCCGGGACTGACTTACAATGAGCAGTTCTTC
.,.,TRBJ1-1,TRBV20-1,CSARQGTEAFF,TGCAGTGCTAGGCAGGGCACTGAAGCTTTCTTT
.,.,TRBJ2-7,TRBV27,CASSFPGNEQYF,TGTGCCAGCAGTTTTCCAGGGAACGAGCAGTACTTC
.,TRBD2,TRBJ2-3,TRBV11-2,CASSLDLWSGNGRADTQYF,TGTGCCAGCAGCTTAGATCTCTGGAGCGGGAACGGTCGCGCAGATACGCAGTATTTT
.,TRBD1,TRBJ1-1,TRBV5-1,CASSRGQGARDTEAFF,TGCGCCAGCAGCCGCGGACAGGGGGCAAGGGACACTGAAGCTTTCTTT
.,TRBD2,TRBJ2-5,TRBV10-3,CAIKGGLAGDSETQYF,TGTGCCATCAAGGGCGGACTAGCGGGAGACTCGGAGACCCAGTACTTC
.,TRBD1,TRBJ2-5,TRBV28,CASTDRGGRETQYF,TGTGCCAGCACCGACAGGGGAGGTCGGGAGACCCAGTACTTC
once,.,TRBJ2-7,TRBV19,CASSMKDSLFGYEQYF,TGTGCCAGTAGTATGAAAGACAGCTTGTTTGGCTACGAGCAGTACTTC
.,TRBD2,TRBJ2-1,TRBV11-2,CASSKLAGGIDEQFF,TGTGCCAGCAGCAAACTAGCGGGGGGGATAGATGAGCAGTTCTTC